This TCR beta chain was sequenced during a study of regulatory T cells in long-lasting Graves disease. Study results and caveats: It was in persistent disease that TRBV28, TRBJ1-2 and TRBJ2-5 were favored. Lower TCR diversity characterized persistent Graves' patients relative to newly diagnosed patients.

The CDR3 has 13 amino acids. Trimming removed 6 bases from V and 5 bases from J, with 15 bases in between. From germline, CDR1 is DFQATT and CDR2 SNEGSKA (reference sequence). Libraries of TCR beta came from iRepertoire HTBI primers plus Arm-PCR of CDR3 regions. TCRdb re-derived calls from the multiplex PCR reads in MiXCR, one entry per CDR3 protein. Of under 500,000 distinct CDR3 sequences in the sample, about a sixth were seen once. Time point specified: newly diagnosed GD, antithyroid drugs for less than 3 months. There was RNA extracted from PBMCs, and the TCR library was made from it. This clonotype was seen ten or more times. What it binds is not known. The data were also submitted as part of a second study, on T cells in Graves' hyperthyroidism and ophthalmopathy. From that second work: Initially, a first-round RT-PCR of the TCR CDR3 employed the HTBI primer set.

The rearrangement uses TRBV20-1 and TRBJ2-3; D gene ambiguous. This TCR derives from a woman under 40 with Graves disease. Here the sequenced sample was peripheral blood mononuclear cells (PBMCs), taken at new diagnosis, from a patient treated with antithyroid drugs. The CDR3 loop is CSATHPRKDTQYF. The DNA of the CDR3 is TGCAGTGCCACCCACCCGAGGAAAGATACGCAGTATTTT.